The source of this T cell receptor beta chain is a study of blood T cell repertoires in COVID-19 (TCRdb year 2020). At the level of the whole study: Samples covering the acute and convalescent phases of COVID-19 were provided by collaborators in the United States, Italy and Spain. The prospective study material was composed of cDNA or gDNA derived from T cells, B-cell-depleted T cells, or PBMCs. Subjects who had been exposed to COVID-19, were actively infected with it, or had recovered from it provided the deeply sampled blood TCRbeta repertoires that made up the dataset. The repertoires were made available in a free public database intended to serve as a resource for research on the immune response to SARS-CoV-2. The samples were drawn from the first 160 participants of the ongoing ImmuneRACE study and from about 1,200 subjects provided by 6 global collaborators. Nearly every sample came with metadata listing a de-identified subject ID, COVID-19 status, age in years and sex. Where available, HLA class I and class II types were obtained from metadata supplied by the sample provider rather than from assay-based typing. Results the study describes overall, beyond this receptor: The quantity of clinical and demographic metadata differed by source and by participant and was supplied without curation.

Each collaborating institution followed its own protocols to collect whole blood in K2EDTA tubes. Collaborator samples were shipped for TCRbeta analysis as frozen whole blood, isolated PBMCs, or DNA extracted from either sample type. CDR1 and CDR2, per the germline V gene, are SGHRS and YFSETQ. The CDR3 goes from the cysteine to the phenylalanine over 14 residues. Only the CDR3 portion is preserved as DNA: 42 bases, with reading frame beginning at the first base. Cut back by 4 bases and 7 bases, the V and J ends lie 14 bases apart. TCRbeta CDR3 regions were amplified from genomic DNA by means of the immunoSEQ Assay, a bias-controlled multiplex PCR. From the authors' description of their analysis: Nucleated cell counts per sample were estimated from amplification of reference gene primers within the assay. To quantify the absolute abundance of each unique TCRbeta CDR3 rearrangement, sequence reads were collapsed and filtered. Productive Simpson clonality was computed per sample as the square root of Simpson's diversity index over productive rearrangements. Here the immuneACCESS table is served through TCRdb, limited to in-frame sequences with V and J called. Missing clones are a known gap in these copies; in checked studies unresolved V genes cover under half, and the rest lacks a known reason. Clonal size and the V and J genes are those of that table, whereas D and trimming came from the DNA. The sample includes 200,000 to 250,000 clones, with about 90% observed a single time. In total, the top ten clones hold 1.9% of the sample.

As concerns this clone: This clone's antigen is unknown. No base-level quality is on record; no much larger clone is a single base apart.

The chain is made from TRBV5-1 and TRBJ1-4; the D gene is perhaps TRBD1, from 5 matching bases. The receptor was derived from a man aged 35 to 55 with active or convalescent COVID-19. The material sequenced was peripheral blood. This receptor has the CDR3 CASSNGEGSEKLFF. In nucleotide form, the sequence is TGCGCCAGCAGCAATGGGGAGGGGAGTGAAAAACTGTTTTTT.